The clone carrying this T cell receptor (beta chain) appeared a few times. Its matching antigen is unknown. These data originate in a study of T cell repertoires in cytomegalovirus infection. General observations from the study: Summed frequency of public TCR beta families distinguished CMV carriers with the relevant HLA. The response measured ex vivo was dominated by TCR beta clonotypes (HLA-C-restricted and CMV-specific).

Germline CDR1 LGHNT, CDR2 FRNRAP. The CDR3 sequence is 13 residues long. The germline V and J ends were trimmed by 7 bases and 4 bases, with 10 bases remaining between them. In TCRdb, the reads were re-called with MiXCR into one record per CDR3 protein. The sample has roughly 500,000 distinct CDR3 sequences; 16% are singletons. The receptor's source is a human donor in good health (CMV status not recorded). Some clones in this sample may be carry-over from other donors' samples. The specimen was CD8+ T cells from PBMCs. The rearrangement links TRBV12-5 to TRBJ2-2; D uncertain. DNA of the CDR3: TGTGCTAGTGAGGCAGCCCTCACCGGGGAGCTGTTTTTT. Its protein product is CASEAALTGELFF. The full variable domain, its missing parts supplied by reference TRBV12-5 and TRBJ2-2, is DARVTQTPRHKVTEMGQEVTMRCQPILGHNTVFWYRQTMMQGLELLAYFRNRAPLDDSGMPKDRFSAEMPDATLATLKIQPSEPRDSAVYFCASEAALTGELFFGEGSRLTVL.